One T cell receptor (beta chain) is described in this entry. The target antigen is unknown. Time point described: late sampling 161 to 241 days after vaccination in a few convalescent patients. Sample treatment: roughly ten-day PBMC culture with coronavirus spike peptide pools or control peptides (ViraFEST assay). This entry is derived from a study of vaccination and CD4 T cells after COVID-19. About the study: Six men and four women formed the convalescents, two being Hispanic. The authors used overlapping spike peptides from SARS-CoV-2, HCoV-NL63, HCoV-OC43 and HCoV-229E to stimulate cells. For control cultures, the treatment was a CEFX pool, an HIV-1 Nef pool, or no peptide.

The CDR3 covers 14 residues. The germline gives CDR1 SGHTA, CDR2 FQGNSA. Trimming took off 2 bases at V and 6 bases at J, with 10 bases between the two ends. Study-level points and caveats: In convalescent patients, 304 of 307 vaccine-specific clones were spike mono-reactive.

Cultured CD4+ T cell DNA underwent sequencing with the Oncomine TCR Beta short-read assay. TCRdb itself ran the PCR reads through MiXCR, one entry per CDR3 protein. The table shows 20,000 to 25,000 distinct CDR3 sequences, with 35% to 45% occurring only once. The specimen was CD4+ T cells from blood, cultured in vitro, collected about 7 months after SARS-CoV-2 vaccination. This chain uses TRBV7-2 with TRBJ2-2; the D gene is possibly TRBD2 (5 bases). The receptor was derived from a human donor who had recovered from COVID-19. The CDR3 region is CASSLQLVPGELFF. In nucleotides, the CDR3 is TGTGCCAGCAGCTTACAACTAGTCCCCGGGGAGCTGTTTTTT.